This T cell receptor (beta chain) comes out of a study of blood T cell repertoires in COVID-19. Under the authors' procedure: Reference gene primer amplification yielded estimated nucleated cell counts. Assay used: immunoSEQ multiplex PCR; TCRdb lists only in-frame clones, some missing. V and J calls and clone size follow that table, whereas D and trimming were derived from the DNA. The repertoire includes about 140,000 clones, roughly 85% of them detected once, and roughly 4.3% sits in the top ten. The CDR3 is 13 residues long. Germline loops: CDR1 MNHEY, CDR2 SMNVEV (reference sequence). V was trimmed by 6 bases and J by 7 bases, leaving 15 bases between them.

J is TRBJ1-2 and V is TRBV27; D is unclear. This receptor was identified in a man aged 45-65 years who had recovered from COVID-19. Sequenced input: PBMCs or T cells enriched from blood (not recorded which). CDR3 coding DNA: TGTGCCAGCAGCCGTACTGGAGGTTCTGGCTACACCTTC. It codes for CASSRTGGSGYTF.